Below are 29 T cell receptor beta chains sequenced from a single sample in a study of blood T cell repertoires in COVID-19. The protocol was immunoSEQ multiplex PCR, while the TCRdb copy is restricted to in-frame clones and leaves out a portion. The sample carries 200,000 to 300,000 clones, approximately 85% recorded once. The sequencing sample was made of PBMCs or T cells enriched from blood (not recorded which). These TCRs come from a woman in her forties or fifties with acute COVID-19.

This rearrangement joins TRBV5-1 to TRBJ1-6; D remains ambiguous. This CDR3 region has 21 residues. CDR1 is SGHRS, CDR2 YFSETQ, per germline. V was clipped by 0 bases and J by 0 bases, with 22 bases between them. The CDR3 protein is CASSLDADFAPTSSYNSPLHF. The CDR3 nucleotides are TGCGCCAGCAGCTTGGATGCGGACTTTGCGCCCACCAGCTCCTATAATTCACCCCTCCACTTT.

This chain uses TRBV3-1 (or the pseudogene TRBV3-2) with TRBJ1-2; D ambiguous. Germline assignment: CDR1 LGHDT and CDR2 YNNKEL (reference sequence). The CDR3 contains 17 residues. V shed 0 bases and J shed 5 bases, with 19 bases lying between them. CDR3 coding DNA: TGTGCCAGCAGCCAAGATCTTAGCAGGAAGAGGGATTATGGCTACACCTTC. Protein sequence: CASSQDLSRKRDYGYTF.

The rearrangement joins TRBV18 to TRBJ1-4; 9 bases map to TRBD1. The CDR3 extends over 14 amino acids. The germline V gene has CDR1 KGHSH and CDR2 LQKENI. With V trimmed by 6 bases and J by 6 bases, 5 bases remained unmatched. The CDR3 region has the DNA TGTGCCAGCTCCCGGGACAGGGTTGATGAAAAACTGTTTTTT. Translation gives CASSRDRVDEKLFF.

The CDR3 nucleotides read TGTGCCTTGGGACAGAGCACAGATACGCAGTATTTT. Amino acids: CALGQSTDTQYF. The chain links TRBV30 to TRBJ2-3, with TRBD1 matching over 7 bases. Germline CDR1 reads GTSNPN; CDR2 reads SVGIG (reference sequence). The V segment lost 7 bases and the J segment 0 bases; nucleotides outside the gene matches: 1. The CDR3 loop spans 12 amino acids.

This clone was picked up a small number of times. This chain joins TRBV7-9 and TRBJ1-2; TRBD1 might be the D (6 bases). Per germline, CDR1 SEHNR and CDR2 FQNEAQ (reference sequence). V shed 5 bases and J shed 3 bases, with 10 bases lying between them. The CDR3 is made up of 13 amino acids. The CDR3 nucleotides are TGTGCCAGCAGCCGGACAGACTACTATGGCTACACCTTC. Translated, it gives CASSRTDYYGYTF.

The chain recombines TRBV19 with TRBJ1-2, with 9 bases that match TRBD1. The CDR3 spans 14 residues. V dropped 6 bases and J dropped 4; count of bases not matched to a gene: 6. The germline CDR1 and CDR2 sequences are LNHDA and SQIVND (reference sequence). DNA of the CDR3: TGTGCCAGTAGGGAAACAGGGGGCTTCTATGGCTACACCTTC. Translating it yields CASRETGGFYGYTF.

This rearrangement joins TRBV30 to TRBJ1-1, with TRBD1 identical over 8 bases. The V segment lost 3 bases and the J segment 11 bases; nucleotides outside the gene matches: 5. The germline CDR1 and CDR2 sequences are GTSNPN and SVGIG (reference sequence). The CDR3 covers 11 residues. The CDR3 nucleotides read TGTGCCTGGAGCGCGACAGGGGACGCTTTCTTT. Protein sequence: CAWSATGDAFF.

The rearrangement links TRBV29-1 to TRBJ2-7; 8 nucleotides line up with TRBD2. Germline V gene data show CDR1 as SQVTM and CDR2 as ANQGSEA. This CDR3 region has 13 residues. Unmatched junction bases numbered 6, after V lost 7 bases and J lost 1 base. CDR3 loop: CSALLAVSYEQYF. CDR3 sequence (DNA): TGCAGCGCCCTACTAGCGGTTTCCTACGAGCAGTACTTC.

CDR3 DNA sequence: TGTGCCAGTAGTATAGTTTCAGGGAACGGTTCACCCCTCCACTTT. It codes for CASSIVSGNGSPLHF. The gene calls are TRBV19 and TRBJ1-6; tentatively, D is TRBD1 (5 bases). This CDR3 is built from 15 residues. In germline, CDR1 is LNHDA, CDR2 SQIVND (reference sequence). V shed 1 base and J shed 9 bases, with 13 bases lying between them.

The V call is TRBV7-8, the J call TRBJ2-3; 9 nucleotides agree with TRBD2. V lost 6 bases, J lost 3 bases, and 4 bases stayed unmatched. CDR3 length: 14 residues. Germline assignment: CDR1 SGHVS and CDR2 FQNEAQ. CDR3 loop: CASSGLALTDTQYF. The DNA of the CDR3 is TGTGCCAGCAGTGGACTAGCGCTTACAGATACGCAGTATTTT.

Here the CDR3 DNA reads TGTGCCAGCAGTCCTACCAGGGGAAATGAAAAACTGTTTTTT. Protein: CASSPTRGNEKLFF. The chain uses TRBV7-2 and TRBJ1-4; D possibly corresponds to TRBD1 (6 bases). Looked up from germline, CDR1 is SGHTA and CDR2 is FQGNSA. The V end was cut by 6 bases, the J end by 5 bases, with 13 bases between. The CDR3 extends over 14 amino acids.

This chain joins TRBV11-2 and TRBJ1-2; D gene uncertain. V was pared by 6 bases and J by 0 bases, with 11 bases between. The CDR3 covers 14 residues. The V gene's germline CDR1 is SGHAT and CDR2 FQNNGV. The CDR3 bases are TGTGCCAGCAGTTTTCGGGAGTCTAACTATGGCTACACCTTC. The encoded protein is CASSFRESNYGYTF. Full variable domain (outside the CDR3, taken from reference TRBV11-2 and TRBJ1-2): EAGVAQSPRYKIIEKRQSVAFWCNPISGHATLYWYQQILGQGPKLLIQFQNNGVVDDSQLPKDRFSAERLKGVDSTLKIQPAKLEDSAVYLCASSFRESNYGYTFGSGTRLTVV.

The chain has TRBV7-4 and TRBJ1-4; D is unclear. This CDR3 comprises 17 residues. Germline-derived CDR1 and CDR2 are SGHVT and SQSDAQ. Trimming took off 1 base at V and 1 base at J, with 13 bases between the two ends. The CDR3 DNA is TGTGCCAGCAGCTTAGAGGGTGGGAGGAGAACTAATGAAAAACTGTTTTTT. It encodes CASSLEGGRRTNEKLFF. Using reference TRBV7-4 and TRBJ1-4 for the parts outside the CDR3, the full variable domain is GAGVSQSPRYKVAKRGRDVALRCDSISGHVTLYWYRQTLGQGSEVLTYSQSDAQRDKSGRPSGRFSAERPERSVSTLKIQRTEQGDSAVYLCASSLEGGRRTNEKLFFGSGTQLSVL.

V usage is TRBV19 and J usage is TRBJ1-2; the D is unclear. Germline V CDR1 and CDR2: LNHDA, SQIVND (reference sequence). Between the trimmed V and J ends, which lost 5 bases and 0 bases, there was a span of 13 bases. The CDR3 is 15 residues long. The CDR3 bases are TGTGCCAGTAGTCGACCGGGAGCCACTAACTATGGCTACACCTTC. Its protein is CASSRPGATNYGYTF.

The genes are TRBV18 and TRBJ1-5; perhaps TRBD1 as D (6 bases). V was cut by 3 bases and J by 3 bases, with 15 bases left in between. From germline, CDR1 is KGHSH and CDR2 LQKENI. The CDR3 consists of 16 residues. CDR3 amino acids: CASSPGRGNVNQPQHF. CDR3 nucleotide sequence: TGTGCCAGCTCACCTGGCAGGGGTAACGTCAATCAGCCCCAGCATTTT.

The V call is TRBV30, the J call TRBJ1-2; 8 bases map to TRBD1. Germline V gives CDR1 GTSNPN, CDR2 SVGIG (reference sequence). This CDR3 comprises 14 residues. V shed 4 bases and J 3 bases; nucleotides not matched to a gene: 7. In nucleotides, the CDR3 is TGTGCCTGGAACCCTTTGGGACAGGACTATGGCTACACCTTC. Residues: CAWNPLGQDYGYTF.

J is TRBJ2-7 and V is TRBV25-1; no clear D. Between the trimmed V and J ends, which lost 11 bases and 2 bases, there was a span of 10 bases. This CDR3 is built from 11 residues. Germline CDR1 MGHDK, CDR2 SYGVNS. CDR3 protein: CACGETYEQYF. CDR3 DNA: TGTGCCTGTGGAGAGACCTACGAGCAGTACTTC.

This clone has just one count. This rearrangement joins TRBV5-1 to TRBJ1-4; TRBD1 aligns across 7 bases. The ends lost 4 bases at V and 2 bases at J; junction bases unmatched: 5. The CDR3 is 15 amino acids. Germline V CDR1 and CDR2: SGHRS, YFSETQ. CDR3 sequence: CASSLQGFTNEKLFF. The DNA of the CDR3 is TGCGCCAGCAGCCTACAGGGGTTCACTAATGAAAAACTGTTTTTT.

The chain recombines TRBV6-5 with TRBJ1-2; D gene ambiguous. The CDR3 totals 14 residues. V lost 6 bases and J lost 0, with 11 bases in between. Per germline, CDR1 MNHEY and CDR2 SVGAGI. For the CDR3, the DNA is TGTGCCAGCAGCTCCCTGGGCCCTAACTATGGCTACACCTTC. Its protein is CASSSLGPNYGYTF.

With respect to this clone: Other DNA sequences within the sample encode an identical CDR3. The chain has TRBV14 and TRBJ1-5; D ambiguous. Germline V gene lookup returns CDR1 SGHDN and CDR2 FVKESK. This CDR3 is 13 amino acids long. The ends were cut back, 4 bases at V and 2 bases at J, with 6 bases in the middle. The CDR3 nucleotides are TGTGCCAGCAGCCCCGGTGGCAATCAGCCCCAGCATTTT. It yields the protein CASSPGGNQPQHF.

The gene calls are TRBV30 and TRBJ1-1; possible D gene TRBD1, 5 bases. The CDR3 is 14 residues long. Between the trimmed V and J ends, which lost 4 bases and 1 base, there was a span of 13 bases. CDR1 is GTSNPN and CDR2 is SVGIG in the germline V gene (reference sequence). The CDR3 coding sequence is TGTGCCTGGACTCGACCAGGGCCGAACACTGAAGCTTTCTTT. Its translation: CAWTRPGPNTEAFF.

The J gene is TRBJ2-2, the V gene TRBV4-1; weak D call: TRBD1 (6 bases). The germline gives CDR1 MGHRA, CDR2 YSYEKL. The V and J ends lost 8 bases and 7 bases respectively, with 29 bases between them. This CDR3 has 18 amino acids. The CDR3 DNA sequence: TGCGCCAGCGGCCTTACCTCATTTGGGGGCGCTTGGGGCGGGGAGCTGTTTTTT. Its translation: CASGLTSFGGAWGGELFF.

The rearrangement uses TRBV9 and TRBJ2-5, with D possibly TRBD2 on 6 matching bases. The V end was cut by 3 bases, the J end by 5 bases, with 17 bases between. Per germline, CDR1 SGDLS and CDR2 YYNGEE. The CDR3 runs 15 residues. CDR3 DNA: TGTGCCAGCAGCGACGGACTGGGGGGTTGGGAGACCCAGTACTTC. It translates to CASSDGLGGWETQYF.

The chain links TRBV27 to TRBJ1-5; 11 bases map to TRBD1. In germline, CDR1 is MNHEY, CDR2 SMNVEV (reference sequence). This CDR3 is 15 amino acids long. The trim removed 5 bases at V and 4 bases at J, leaving 4 bases unmatched. The CDR3 loop is CASSQGQGGNQPQHF. As DNA, the CDR3 is TGTGCCAGCAGTCAGGGACAGGGGGGAAATCAGCCCCAGCATTTT.

J is TRBJ2-7 and V is TRBV9; 8 positions agree with TRBD1. V lost 10 bases, J lost 5 bases, and 17 bases stayed unmatched. CDR3 size: 15 residues. Germline loops: CDR1 SGDLS, CDR2 YYNGEE. The CDR3 bases are TGTGCCGGCCTTACGGACAGGGTAGTAGTCGACGAGCAGTACTTC. This gives the protein CAGLTDRVVVDEQYF.

The genes are TRBV11-3 and TRBJ2-7; 7 bases are shared with TRBD2. Unmatched junction bases numbered 11, after V lost 5 bases and J lost 7 bases. The CDR3 sequence is 14 residues long. From germline, CDR1 is SGHNT and CDR2 YENEEA. CDR3 nucleotide sequence: TGTGCCAGCAGCCCCCTAGCGGCAACGGGGGAGCAGTACTTC. This encodes CASSPLAATGEQYF.

The rearrangement links TRBV7-6 to TRBJ1-1; D gene ambiguous. CDR3 length: 15 residues. Germline CDR1 is SGHVS and CDR2 is FNYEAQ. Trimming shortened V by 0 bases and J by 1 base, and 9 bases separated the two germline ends. This CDR3 is CASSLALSGNTEAFF. DNA of the CDR3: TGTGCCAGCAGCTTAGCCCTTTCGGGGAACACTGAAGCTTTCTTT.

The chain recombines TRBV11-2 with TRBJ1-1; possibly TRBD1 for D (6 bases). The germline V gene has CDR1 SGHAT and CDR2 FQNNGV. V gave up 5 bases and J gave up 2 bases, with 18 bases separating them. The CDR3 sequence is 16 residues long. As DNA, the CDR3 is TGTGCCAGCAGCCAACCTTCCGGACAGACTAACACTGAAGCTTTCTTT. It is translated as CASSQPSGQTNTEAFF.

The V gene is TRBV6-1, the J gene TRBJ1-2; tentatively, D is TRBD1 (5 bases). The CDR3 is 15 residues long. V gave up 4 bases and J gave up 1 base, with 13 bases separating them. The germline CDR1 and CDR2 sequences are MNHNS and SASEGT. The CDR3 coding sequence is TGTGCCAGCAGTGGGTACCGGGGGGATAACTATGGCTACACCTTC. Translation: CASSGYRGDNYGYTF.